The subject of this entry is one TCR beta chain. The data were produced by immunoSEQ multiplex PCR, yet TCRdb's version contains in-frame clones alone and is incomplete. Altogether over 70,000 clones are present, almost 95% being singletons, with the ten largest covering roughly 2.2%. With 0 bases removed from V and 5 bases from J, the gap between germline ends came to 11 bases. The CDR3 contains 14 residues. CDR1 is SGHNT, CDR2 YYREEE, per germline (reference sequence). The data originate from a study of T cell changes during pregnancy in multiple sclerosis. The chain couples TRBV5-4 to TRBJ2-5; the D is unclear. The TCR comes from a female donor with multiple sclerosis, enrolled in a pregnancy study. The sample consisted of peripheral blood, taken in the third trimester of pregnancy. The CDR3 loop is CASSLGITRETQYF. The CDR3 region has the DNA TGTGCCAGCAGCTTGGGAATCACCAGGGAGACCCAGTACTTC.